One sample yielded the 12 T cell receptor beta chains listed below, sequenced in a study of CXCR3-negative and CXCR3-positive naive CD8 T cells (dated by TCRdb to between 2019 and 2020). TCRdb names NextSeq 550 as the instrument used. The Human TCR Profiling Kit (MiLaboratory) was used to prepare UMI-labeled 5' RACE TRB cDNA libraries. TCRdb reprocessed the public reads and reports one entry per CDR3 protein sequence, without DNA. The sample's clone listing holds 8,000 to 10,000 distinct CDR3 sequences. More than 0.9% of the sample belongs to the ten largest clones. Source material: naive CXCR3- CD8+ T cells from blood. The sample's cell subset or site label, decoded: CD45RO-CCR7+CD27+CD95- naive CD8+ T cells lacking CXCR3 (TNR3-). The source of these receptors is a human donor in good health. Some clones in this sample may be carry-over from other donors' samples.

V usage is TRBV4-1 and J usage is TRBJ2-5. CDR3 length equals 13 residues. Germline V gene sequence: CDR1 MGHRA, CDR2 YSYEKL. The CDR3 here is CASSQVGRETQYF.

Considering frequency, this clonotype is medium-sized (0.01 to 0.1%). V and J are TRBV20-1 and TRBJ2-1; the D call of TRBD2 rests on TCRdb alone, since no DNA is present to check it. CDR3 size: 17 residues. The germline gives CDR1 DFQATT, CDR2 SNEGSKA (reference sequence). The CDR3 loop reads CSARDFRTSGSYNEQFF.

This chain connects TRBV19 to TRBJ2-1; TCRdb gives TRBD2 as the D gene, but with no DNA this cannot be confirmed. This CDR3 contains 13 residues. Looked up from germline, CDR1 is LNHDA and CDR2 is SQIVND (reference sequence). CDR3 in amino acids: CASTASGYNEQFF.

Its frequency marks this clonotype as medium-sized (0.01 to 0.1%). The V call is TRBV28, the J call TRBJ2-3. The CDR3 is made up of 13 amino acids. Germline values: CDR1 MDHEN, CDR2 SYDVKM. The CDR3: CASSALTTDTQYF. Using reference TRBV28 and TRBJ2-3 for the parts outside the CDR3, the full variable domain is DVKVTQSSRYLVKRTGEKVFLECVQDMDHENMFWYRQDPGLGLRLIYFSYDVKMKEKGDIPEGYSVSREKKERFSLILESASTNQTSMYLCASSALTTDTQYFGPGTRLTVL.

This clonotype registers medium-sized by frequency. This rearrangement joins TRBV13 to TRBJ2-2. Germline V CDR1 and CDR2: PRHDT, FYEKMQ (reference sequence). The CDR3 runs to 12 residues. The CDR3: CASSLNTGELFF.

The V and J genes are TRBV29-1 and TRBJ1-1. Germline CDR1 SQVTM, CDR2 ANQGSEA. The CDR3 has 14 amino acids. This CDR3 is CSVDDATLNTEAFF.

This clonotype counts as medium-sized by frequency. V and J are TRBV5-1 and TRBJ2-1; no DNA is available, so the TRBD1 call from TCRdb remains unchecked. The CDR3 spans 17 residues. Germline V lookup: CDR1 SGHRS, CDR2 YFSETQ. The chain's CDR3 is CASSLVQGSFSYNEQFF.

This CDR3 is CASTPRTDNYGYTF. The chain uses TRBV21-1 and TRBJ1-2; the D call from TCRdb, TRBD1, cannot be confirmed without DNA. TRBV21-1 is noted as a pseudogene. The CDR3 has 14 residues.

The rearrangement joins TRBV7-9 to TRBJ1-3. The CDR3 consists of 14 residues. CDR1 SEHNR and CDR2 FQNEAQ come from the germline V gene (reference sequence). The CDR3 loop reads CASSLDSFIDTIYF.

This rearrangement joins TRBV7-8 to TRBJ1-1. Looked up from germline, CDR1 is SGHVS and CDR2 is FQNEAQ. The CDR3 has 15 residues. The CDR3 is CASSLDDPPNTEAFF.

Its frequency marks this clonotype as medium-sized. CDR3 protein: CSVEPPGQGVTDTQYF. The chain is built from TRBV29-1 and TRBJ2-3; checking the TCRdb D call of TRBD1 is not possible without DNA. This CDR3 spans 16 amino acids. The germline V gene encodes CDR1 SQVTM and CDR2 ANQGSEA.

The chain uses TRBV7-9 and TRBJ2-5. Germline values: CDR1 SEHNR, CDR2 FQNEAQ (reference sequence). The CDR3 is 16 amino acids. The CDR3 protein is CASSLSQRSHEETQYF.